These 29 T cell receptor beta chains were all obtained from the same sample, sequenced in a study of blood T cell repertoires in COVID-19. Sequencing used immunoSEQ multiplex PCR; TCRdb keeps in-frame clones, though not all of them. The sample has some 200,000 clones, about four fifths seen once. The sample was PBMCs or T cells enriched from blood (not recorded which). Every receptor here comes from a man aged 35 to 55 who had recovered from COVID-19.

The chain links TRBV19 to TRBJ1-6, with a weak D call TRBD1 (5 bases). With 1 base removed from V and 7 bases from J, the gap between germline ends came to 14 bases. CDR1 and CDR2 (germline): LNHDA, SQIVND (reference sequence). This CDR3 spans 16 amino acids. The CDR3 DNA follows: TGTGCCAGTAGTATAGGTGGCCAGGGAAGGAATTCACCCCTCCACTTT. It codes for CASSIGGQGRNSPLHF.

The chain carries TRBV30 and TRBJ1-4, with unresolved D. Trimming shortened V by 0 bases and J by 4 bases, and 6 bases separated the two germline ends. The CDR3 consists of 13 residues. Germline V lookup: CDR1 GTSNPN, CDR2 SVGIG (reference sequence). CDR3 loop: CAWSVRFNEKLFF. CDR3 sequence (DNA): TGTGCCTGGAGTGTACGGTTTAATGAAAAACTGTTTTTT. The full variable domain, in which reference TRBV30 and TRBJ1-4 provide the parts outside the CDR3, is SQTIHQWPATLVQPVGSPLSLECTVEGTSNPNLYWYRQAAGRGLQLLFYSVGIGQISSEVPQNLSASRPQDRQFILSSKKLLLSDSGFYLCAWSVRFNEKLFFGSGTQLSVL.

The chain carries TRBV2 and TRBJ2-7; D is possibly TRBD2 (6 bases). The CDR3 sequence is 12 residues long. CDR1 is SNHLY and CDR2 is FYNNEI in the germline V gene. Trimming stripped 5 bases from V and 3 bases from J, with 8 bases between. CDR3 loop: CASSTGLYEQYF. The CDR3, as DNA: TGTGCCAGCAGTACGGGACTCTACGAGCAGTACTTC.

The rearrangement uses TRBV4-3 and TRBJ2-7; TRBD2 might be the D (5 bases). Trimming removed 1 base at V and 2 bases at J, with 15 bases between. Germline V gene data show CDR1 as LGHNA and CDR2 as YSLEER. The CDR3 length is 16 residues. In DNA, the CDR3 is TGCGCCAGCAGCCAAGTTTACGGCCCCGGGGCCTACGAGCAGTACTTC. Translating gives CASSQVYGPGAYEQYF.

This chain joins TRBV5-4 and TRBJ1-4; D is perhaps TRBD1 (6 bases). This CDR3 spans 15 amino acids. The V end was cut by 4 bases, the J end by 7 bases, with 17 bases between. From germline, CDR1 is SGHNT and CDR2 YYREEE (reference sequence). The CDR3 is CASSAGTSKSEKLFF. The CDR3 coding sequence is TGTGCCAGCAGCGCAGGGACAAGTAAGAGTGAAAAACTGTTTTTT.

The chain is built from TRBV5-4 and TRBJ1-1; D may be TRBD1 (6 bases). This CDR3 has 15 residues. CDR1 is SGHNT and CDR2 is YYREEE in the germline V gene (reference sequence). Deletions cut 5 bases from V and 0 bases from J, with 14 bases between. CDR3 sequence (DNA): TGTGCCAGCAGTCCTTCAGGGGTGATGAACACTGAAGCTTTCTTT. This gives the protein CASSPSGVMNTEAFF.

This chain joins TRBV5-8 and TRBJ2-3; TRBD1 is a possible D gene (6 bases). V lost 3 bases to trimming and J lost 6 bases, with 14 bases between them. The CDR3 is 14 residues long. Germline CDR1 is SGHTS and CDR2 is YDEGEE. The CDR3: CASSSGLGADTQYF. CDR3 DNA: TGTGCCAGCAGCTCCGGGCTGGGGGCTGATACGCAGTATTTT.

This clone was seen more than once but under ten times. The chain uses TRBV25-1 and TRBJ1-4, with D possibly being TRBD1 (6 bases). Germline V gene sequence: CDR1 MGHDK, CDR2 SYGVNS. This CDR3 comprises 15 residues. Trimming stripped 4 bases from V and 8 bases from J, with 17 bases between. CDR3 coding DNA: TGTGCCAGCAGTGTCTCAGGGGTTTCGAGGGAAAAACTGTTTTTT. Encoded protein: CASSVSGVSREKLFF.

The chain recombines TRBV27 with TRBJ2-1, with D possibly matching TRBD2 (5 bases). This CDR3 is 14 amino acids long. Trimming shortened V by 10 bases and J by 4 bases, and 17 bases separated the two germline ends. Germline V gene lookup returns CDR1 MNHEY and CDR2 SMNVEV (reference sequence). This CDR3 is CATARTSFYNEQFF. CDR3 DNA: TGTGCCACTGCGAGGACTTCTTTTTACAATGAGCAGTTCTTC.

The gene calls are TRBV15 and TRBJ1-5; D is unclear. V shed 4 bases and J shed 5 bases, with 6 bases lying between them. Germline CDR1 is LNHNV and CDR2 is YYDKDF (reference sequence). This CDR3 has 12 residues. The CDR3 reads CATSIPDQPQHF. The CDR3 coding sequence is TGTGCCACCAGCATTCCTGATCAGCCCCAGCATTTT.

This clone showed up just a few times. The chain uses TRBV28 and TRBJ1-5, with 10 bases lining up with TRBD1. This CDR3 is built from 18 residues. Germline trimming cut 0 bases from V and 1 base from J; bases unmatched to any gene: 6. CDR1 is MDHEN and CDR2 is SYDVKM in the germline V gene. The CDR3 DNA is TGTGCCAGCAGTTTATGGGGAGACAGGGGGCAAAGCAATCAGCCCCAGCATTTT. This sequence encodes CASSLWGDRGQSNQPQHF. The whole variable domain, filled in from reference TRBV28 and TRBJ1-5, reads DVKVTQSSRYLVKRTGEKVFLECVQDMDHENMFWYRQDPGLGLRLIYFSYDVKMKEKGDIPEGYSVSREKKERFSLILESASTNQTSMYLCASSLWGDRGQSNQPQHFGDGTRLSIL.

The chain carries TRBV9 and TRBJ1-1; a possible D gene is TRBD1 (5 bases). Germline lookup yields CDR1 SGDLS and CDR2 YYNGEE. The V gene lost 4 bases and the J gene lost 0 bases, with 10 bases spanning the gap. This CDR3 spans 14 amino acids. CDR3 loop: CASSPGLLNTEAFF. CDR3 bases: TGTGCCAGCAGCCCGGGACTTTTGAACACTGAAGCTTTCTTT.

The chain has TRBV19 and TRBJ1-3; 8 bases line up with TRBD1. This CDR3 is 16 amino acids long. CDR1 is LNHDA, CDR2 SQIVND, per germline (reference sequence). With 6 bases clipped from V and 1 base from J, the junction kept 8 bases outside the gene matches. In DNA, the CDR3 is TGTGCCAGTAGGTTTCAACAGGGGGAGTCTGGAAACACCATATATTTT. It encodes CASRFQQGESGNTIYF.

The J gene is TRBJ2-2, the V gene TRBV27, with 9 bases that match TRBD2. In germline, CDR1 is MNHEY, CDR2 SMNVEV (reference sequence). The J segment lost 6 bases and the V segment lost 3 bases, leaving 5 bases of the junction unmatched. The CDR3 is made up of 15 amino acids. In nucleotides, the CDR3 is TGTGCCAGCAGTTTCCGCGGGGGGGCCGCCGGGGAGCTGTTTTTT. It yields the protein CASSFRGGAAGELFF.

CDR3 DNA sequence: TGTGCCAGCAGCTCTCGACAGGCTAGGGAGACCCAGTACTTC. This gives the protein CASSSRQARETQYF. This rearrangement joins TRBV11-2 to TRBJ2-5; a possible D gene is TRBD1 (6 bases). This CDR3 spans 14 amino acids. V was shortened by 4 bases and J by 5 bases, with 14 bases between the two germline ends. Germline CDR1 reads SGHAT; CDR2 reads FQNNGV. The entire variable domain, with the rest obtained from reference TRBV11-2 and TRBJ2-5, is as follows: EAGVAQSPRYKIIEKRQSVAFWCNPISGHATLYWYQQILGQGPKLLIQFQNNGVVDDSQLPKDRFSAERLKGVDSTLKIQPAKLEDSAVYLCASSSRQARETQYFGPGTRLLVL.

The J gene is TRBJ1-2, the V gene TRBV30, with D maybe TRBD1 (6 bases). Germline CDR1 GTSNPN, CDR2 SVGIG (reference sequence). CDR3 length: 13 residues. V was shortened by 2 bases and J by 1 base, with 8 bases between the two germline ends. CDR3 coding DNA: TGTGCCTGGAGTAGGACAGATAACTATGGCTACACCTTC. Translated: CAWSRTDNYGYTF.

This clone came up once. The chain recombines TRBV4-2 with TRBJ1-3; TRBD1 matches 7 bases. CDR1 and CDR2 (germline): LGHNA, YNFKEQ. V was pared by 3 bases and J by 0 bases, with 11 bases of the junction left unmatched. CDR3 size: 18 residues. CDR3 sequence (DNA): TGTGCCAGCAGCCACCAATTGACAGGGACCCCCTCTGGAAACACCATATATTTT. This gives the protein CASSHQLTGTPSGNTIYF.

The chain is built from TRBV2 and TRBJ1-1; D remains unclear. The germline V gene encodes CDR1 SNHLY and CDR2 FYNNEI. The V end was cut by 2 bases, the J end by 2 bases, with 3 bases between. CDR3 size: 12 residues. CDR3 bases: TGTGCCAGCAGTGAACCTAACACTGAAGCTTTCTTT. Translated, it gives CASSEPNTEAFF.

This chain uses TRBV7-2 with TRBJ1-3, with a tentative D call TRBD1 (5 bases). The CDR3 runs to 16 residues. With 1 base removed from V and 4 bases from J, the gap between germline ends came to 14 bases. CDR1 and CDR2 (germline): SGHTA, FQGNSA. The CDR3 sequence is CASSLGGSASGNTIYF. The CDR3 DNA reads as TGTGCCAGCAGCTTAGGGGGCTCAGCATCAGGAAACACCATATATTTT.

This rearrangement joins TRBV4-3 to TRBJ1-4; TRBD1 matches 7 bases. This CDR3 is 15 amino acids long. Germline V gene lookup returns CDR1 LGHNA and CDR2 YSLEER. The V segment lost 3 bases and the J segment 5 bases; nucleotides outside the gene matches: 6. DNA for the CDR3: TGCGCCAGCAGCCAGCTAACAGGGGAAAATGAAAAACTGTTTTTT. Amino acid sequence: CASSQLTGENEKLFF.

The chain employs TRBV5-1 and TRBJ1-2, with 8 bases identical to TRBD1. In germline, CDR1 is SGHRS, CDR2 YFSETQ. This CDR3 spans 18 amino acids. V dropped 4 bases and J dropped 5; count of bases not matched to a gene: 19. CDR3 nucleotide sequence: TGCGCCAGCAGCCCGGAACCCGATCGACAGGGGACTTTATATGGCTACACCTTC. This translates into CASSPEPDRQGTLYGYTF.

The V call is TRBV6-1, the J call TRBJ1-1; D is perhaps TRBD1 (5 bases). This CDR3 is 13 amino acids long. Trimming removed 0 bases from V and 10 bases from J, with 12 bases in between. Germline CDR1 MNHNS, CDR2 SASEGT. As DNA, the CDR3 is TGTGCCAGCAGTGAAGCGCCTGGCAGGGTAGCTTTCTTT. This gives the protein CASSEAPGRVAFF.

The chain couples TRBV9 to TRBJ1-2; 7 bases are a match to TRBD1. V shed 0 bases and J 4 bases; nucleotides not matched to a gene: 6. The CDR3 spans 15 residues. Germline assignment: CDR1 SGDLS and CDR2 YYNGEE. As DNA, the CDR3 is TGTGCCAGCAGCGTAGACGGCAGGGGGATCTATGGCTACACCTTC. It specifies CASSVDGRGIYGYTF.

CDR3 loop: CASSTGGGNEKLFF. CDR3 bases: TGTGCCAGCAGCACAGGGGGGGGTAATGAAAAACTGTTTTTT. The chain carries TRBV3-1 (or the pseudogene TRBV3-2) and TRBJ1-4, with 8 bases identical to TRBD1. Germline V gene data show CDR1 as LGHDT and CDR2 as YNNKEL (reference sequence). This CDR3 has 14 amino acids. After removal of 5 bases from V and 4 bases from J, the junction contained 3 bases not matched to a gene.

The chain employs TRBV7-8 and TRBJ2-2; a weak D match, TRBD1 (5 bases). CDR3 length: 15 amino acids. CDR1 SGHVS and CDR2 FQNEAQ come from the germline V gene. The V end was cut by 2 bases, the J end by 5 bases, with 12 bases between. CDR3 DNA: TGTGCCAGCAGCTTAATGTGGGCAGGGACCGGGGAGCTGTTTTTT. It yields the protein CASSLMWAGTGELFF.

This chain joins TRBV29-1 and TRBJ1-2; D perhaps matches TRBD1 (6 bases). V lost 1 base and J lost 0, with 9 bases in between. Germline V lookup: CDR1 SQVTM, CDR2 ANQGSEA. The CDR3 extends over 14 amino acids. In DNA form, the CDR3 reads TGCAGCGTTGAAGGGTACAGGGCTAACTATGGCTACACCTTC. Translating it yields CSVEGYRANYGYTF.

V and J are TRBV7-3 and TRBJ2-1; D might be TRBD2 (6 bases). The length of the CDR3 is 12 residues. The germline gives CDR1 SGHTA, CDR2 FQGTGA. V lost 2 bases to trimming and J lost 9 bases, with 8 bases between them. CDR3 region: CASSLGGTEQFF. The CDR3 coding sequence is TGTGCCAGCAGCTTAGGGGGGACTGAGCAGTTCTTC. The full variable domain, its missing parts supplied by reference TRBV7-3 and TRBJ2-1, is GAGVSQTPSNKVTEKGKYVELRCDPISGHTALYWYRQSLGQGPEFLIYFQGTGAADDSGLPNDRFFAVRPEGSVSTLKIQRTERGDSAVYLCASSLGGTEQFFGPGTRLTVL.

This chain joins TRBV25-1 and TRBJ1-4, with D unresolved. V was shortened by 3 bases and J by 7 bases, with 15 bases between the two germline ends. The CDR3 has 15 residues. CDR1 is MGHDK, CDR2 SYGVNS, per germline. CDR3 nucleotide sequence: TGTGCCAGCAGTGAGCTCCGTACTCTCCCTGAAAAACTGTTTTTT. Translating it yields CASSELRTLPEKLFF.

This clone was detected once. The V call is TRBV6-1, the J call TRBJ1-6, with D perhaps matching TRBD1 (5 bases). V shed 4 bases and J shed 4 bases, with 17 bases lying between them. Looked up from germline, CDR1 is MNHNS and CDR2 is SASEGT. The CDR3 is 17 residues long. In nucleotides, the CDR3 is TGTGCCAGCAGTGGGAATTGGGACTTCTGGTATAATTCACCCCTCCACTTT. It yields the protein CASSGNWDFWYNSPLHF.